This T cell receptor beta chain was retrieved from a study of neurological immune-mediated disorders. Study outcomes and limitations: Expansion of TCR clones was greatest in HTLV-1-associated myelopathy and smallest in multiple sclerosis, where it fell below that of healthy controls.

This clonotype came up many times. Its antigen is unidentified. Time point given: longitudinal time-point 2. Blood bank volunteers in Maryland, USA, served as healthy controls. The unsorted libraries originated from 2 million PBMCs that had been stored at -80 C. This CDR3 spans 15 amino acids. Germline-derived CDR1 and CDR2 are MNHEY and SVGAGI. V was cut by 5 bases and J by 1 base, with 14 bases left in between. The cDNA was generated by 5'RACE with 10-nucleotide random UMIs. TCRdb recomputed calls from the 5' RACE reads with MiXCR, one row per CDR3 protein. The sample records fewer than 40,000 distinct CDR3 sequences, 10% to 15% being singletons.

The sequence was collected from a woman in her thirties or forties in good health. The chain is built from TRBV6-5 and TRBJ1-1; tentatively, D is TRBD1 (6 bases). The specimen was PBMCs. CDR3 sequence reads: CASSGSFRGNTEAFF. The DNA of the CDR3 is TGTGCCAGCAGTGGATCATTCAGGGGGAACACTGAAGCTTTCTTT.